This T cell receptor (beta chain) came from a study of blood T cell repertoires in COVID-19. Some clones are missing from TCRdb's copy, which holds only in-frame ones; the method was immunoSEQ multiplex PCR. The table has 150,000 or so clones, roughly 86% seen once. The sequence was collected from an older woman with acute or convalescent COVID-19. The sample taken for sequencing was peripheral blood.

The chain's CDR3 is CASSHRLAYTDTQYF. CDR3 sequence (DNA): TGTGCCAGCAGCCACCGACTAGCTTACACAGATACGCAGTATTTT. The chain uses TRBV6-2 or TRBV6-3 and TRBJ2-3, with TRBD2 matching over 7 bases. Germline-derived CDR1 and CDR2 are MNHEY and SVGEGT. The CDR3 extends over 15 amino acids. The V and J ends lost 6 bases and 2 bases, in that order; junction bases with no gene match: 8.